A few counts support the clone carrying this T cell receptor beta chain. Evenly divided among several immunoSEQ plates was the genomic DNA of each subset. Replicate PCRs run on sorted subsets employed 200 ng DNA, 25,000 to 35,000 T cell genomes. Profiling relied on immunoSEQ multiplex PCR, and the TCRdb table lists in-frame clones only, not all of them. The sample holds approximately 120,000 clones; around 68% are singletons and the top ten take roughly a quarter. Free of recent acute infections or vaccinations, the donors were healthy HIV-negative adults. These data are taken from a study of shared clonotypes between healthy human individuals. Germline loops: CDR1 MDHEN, CDR2 SYDVKM. The CDR3 totals 13 residues. V was cut by 4 bases and J by 5 bases, with 9 bases left in between.

The sequenced sample was memory CD8+ T cells sorted from blood. Specified subset: CD45RO+ cells pooled with CCR7-negative TemRA cells. This chain connects TRBV28 to TRBJ1-5; D is perhaps TRBD1 (5 bases). The sequence was collected from a woman aged 30 to 39 in good health. The CDR3 sequence: CASSSGRDQPQHF. In DNA, the CDR3 is TGTGCCAGCAGTTCCGGCAGGGATCAGCCCCAGCATTTT.